The T cell receptor beta chain described here comes from a study of cytomegalovirus exposure and HLA in healthy donors. Overall study context: Clustering assigned around 77% of the 350 to 400 genotyped donors to the Caucasian-associated ancestry cluster.

Researchers ran the PCR with 60 Vbeta and 13 Jbeta primers. Profiling relied on immunoSEQ multiplex PCR, and the TCRdb table lists in-frame clones only, not all of them. Altogether about 170,000 clones are present, 60% to 85% being singletons, with the ten largest covering around 3%. Germline V gene lookup returns CDR1 WSHSY and CDR2 SAAADI. CDR3 length equals 15 residues. The J segment lost 0 bases and the V segment lost 6 bases, leaving 6 bases of the junction unmatched. Regarding the study as a whole: V- and J-gene trimming in TCR beta was tied to a missense DCLRE1C variant by an analysis performed later. There was a cluster of highly shared sequence variants that was likely a sequencing artifact.

A few counts support this clone. Its cognate antigen is unknown. The J gene is TRBJ2-3, the V gene TRBV10-2, with 7 bases lining up with TRBD2. Sequenced material: PBMCs. The origin of this receptor is a woman aged 45 to 65 in good health and CMV-seropositive. For the CDR3, the DNA is TGCGCCAGCAGCCGGCGGGGGACTAGCACAGATACGCAGTATTTT. This codes for CASSRRGTSTDTQYF.